The source of this T cell receptor (beta chain) is a study of T cell responses to AZD1222 COVID-19 vaccine. Study results and caveats: Nearly half of spike-specific TCRs reportedly target variant regions that are unmutated in the B.1.351 and B.1.1.7 variants. Recipients of two AZD1222 doses showed rising Spike-specific TCR breadth and depth. Repertoires were obtained only post-peak T cell response. White British donors predominated, females outnumbered males, and clonal diversity was possibly underestimated.

Turning to this clone: Its matching antigen is unknown.

Clones were sequenced by immunoSEQ multiplex PCR, and TCRdb holds only the in-frame ones, with some missing. The sample lists 96,000 or so clones; around 89% were seen once. The CDR3 has 14 residues. Germline V gives CDR1 SGHRS, CDR2 YFSETQ. The V end was cut by 0 bases, the J end by 0 bases, with 4 bases between. This clonotype was sampled from an adult in good health. The material was peripheral blood, obtained on day 0 of AZD1222 vaccination. V gene TRBV5-1 combines with J gene TRBJ2-1; D ambiguous. The chain's CDR3 is CASSLENSYNEQFF. The CDR3 DNA reads as TGCGCCAGCAGCTTGGAGAACTCCTACAATGAGCAGTTCTTC.